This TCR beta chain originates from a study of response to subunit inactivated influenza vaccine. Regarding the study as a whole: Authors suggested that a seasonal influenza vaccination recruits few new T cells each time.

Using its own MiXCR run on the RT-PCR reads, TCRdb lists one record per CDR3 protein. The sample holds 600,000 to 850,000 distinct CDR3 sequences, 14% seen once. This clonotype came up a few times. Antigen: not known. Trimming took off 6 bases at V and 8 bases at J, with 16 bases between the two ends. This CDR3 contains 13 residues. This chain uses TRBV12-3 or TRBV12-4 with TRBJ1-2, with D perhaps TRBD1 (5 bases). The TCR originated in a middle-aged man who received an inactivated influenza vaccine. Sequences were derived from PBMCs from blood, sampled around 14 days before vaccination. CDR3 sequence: CASSSGGAPGYTF. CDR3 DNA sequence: TGTGCCAGCAGCTCCGGCGGGGCGCCAGGCTACACCTTC.